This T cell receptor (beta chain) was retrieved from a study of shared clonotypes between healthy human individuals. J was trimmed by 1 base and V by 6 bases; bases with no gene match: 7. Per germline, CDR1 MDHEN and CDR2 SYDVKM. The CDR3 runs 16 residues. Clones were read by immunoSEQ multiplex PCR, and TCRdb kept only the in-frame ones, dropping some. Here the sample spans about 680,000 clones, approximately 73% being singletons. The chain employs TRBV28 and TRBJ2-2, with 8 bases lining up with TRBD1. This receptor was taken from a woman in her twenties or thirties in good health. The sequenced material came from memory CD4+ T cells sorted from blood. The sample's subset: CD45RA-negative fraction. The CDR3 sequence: CASSEIGQGNTGELFF. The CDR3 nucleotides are TGTGCCAGCAGCGAAATCGGACAGGGGAACACCGGGGAGCTGTTTTTT.